A selection of T cell receptor beta chains follows, all from one sample in a study of T cell repertoires in cytomegalovirus infection. No antigen is known for these receptors. MiXCR, run by TCRdb on the reads, gives a single entry per CDR3 protein. Among about 480,000 distinct CDR3 sequences listed, roughly a third were seen once. Source: cultured PBMCs, taken from culture after CMV antigen stimulation. The receptors here all came from a human donor in good health (CMV status not recorded). Some clones in this sample may be carry-over from other donors' samples. Each CDR3 is given with its conserved first and last residue. D genes are given only for firm matches. Some rows have no size entry. The others give once, few or many, or a class for an expanded clone.

J | V | D | size | DNA | CDR3
TRBJ2-5 | TRBV12-3/TRBV12-4 | . | many | TGTGCCAGCAGCGTAGGTAATCTGAAGACCCAGTACTTC | CASSVGNLKTQYF
TRBJ1-5 | TRBV19 | . | . | TGTGCCAGTAACGTCGTATCGGACGGTGATCAGCCCCAGCATTTT | CASNVVSDGDQPQHF
TRBJ2-3 | TRBV9 | TRBD1 | few | TGTGCCAGCAGCTCCTACAGGGGAAGTGGCGATACGCAGTATTTT | CASSSYRGSGDTQYF
TRBJ1-2 | TRBV3-1 | TRBD1 | few | TGTGCCAGCAGCCTCCGTGTTACAGGGGTCACAGAAGTCGGCTACACCTTC | CASSLRVTGVTEVGYTF
TRBJ1-2 | TRBV7-2 | . | . | TGTGCCAGCAGCTTAGACCCGGGGACGAACTATGGCTACACCTTC | CASSLDPGTNYGYTF
TRBJ2-7 | TRBV7-2 | TRBD2 | many | TGTGCCAGCAGCTTGATCCGGGGGGGGTACGAGCAGTACTTC | CASSLIRGGYEQYF
TRBJ2-1 | TRBV10-3 | TRBD1 | . | TGTGCCATCAGCCCGGGACAGGGCGCCAATGAGCAGTTCTTC | CAISPGQGANEQFF
TRBJ2-7 | TRBV28 | TRBD2 | few | TGTGCCAGCAGCTCCCCTCGAAGCGGGAGCTACGAGCAGTACTTC | CASSSPRSGSYEQYF
TRBJ1-1 | TRBV10-3 | . | . | TGTGCCATGGGGGGGTCGGGAAATGAAGCTTTCTTT | CAMGGSGNEAFF
TRBJ1-5 | TRBV7-4 | . | . | TGTGCCAGCAGCACGACAGTTGCCCCCAATCAGCCCCAGCATTTT | CASSTTVAPNQPQHF
TRBJ2-1 | TRBV7-2 | . | few | TGTGCCAGCAGCTTAATTTCGGTAATCGGGAATGAGCAGTTCTTC | CASSLISVIGNEQFF
TRBJ1-2 | TRBV5-4 | . | . | TGTGCCAGCAACAACGGGTGGCAGGGGAGTGGCTACACCTTC | CASNNGWQGSGYTF
TRBJ1-1 | TRBV6-5 | . | few | TGTGCCAGCAGTTACTCGAGTAAAGGGGCTGAAGCTTTCTTT | CASSYSSKGAEAFF
TRBJ2-1 | TRBV4-3 | . | . | TGCGCCAGCAGCCAAGAACCCAGCGGGCCCTACGGTGAGCAGTTCTTC | CASSQEPSGPYGEQFF
TRBJ2-2 | TRBV19 | TRBD2 | few | TGTGCCAGTAGCAGTCTAGCGGCGAACACCGGGGAGCTGTTTTTT | CASSSLAANTGELFF
TRBJ1-5 | TRBV27 | TRBD1 | . | TGTGCCAGCAGTGACCGGGACAGAGCCAATCAGCCCCAGCATTTT | CASSDRDRANQPQHF
TRBJ2-1 | TRBV7-9 | TRBD2 | many | TGTGCTAGCAGCTCGGGACTAGCGGGATACAATGAGCAGTTCTTC | CASSSGLAGYNEQFF
TRBJ2-7 | TRBV27 | . | . | TGTGCCAGCAGTTTATCTTTTCGGGGGAACGACGAGCAGTACTTC | CASSLSFRGNDEQYF
TRBJ1-6 | TRBV15 | TRBD1 | . | TGTGCCACCAGCAGGGGGACAGGGGGCTCGTTCGTTTCACCCCTCCACTTT | CATSRGTGGSFVSPLHF
TRBJ2-1 | TRBV27 | . | . | TGTGCCAGCAGTTTATTTGATGGTAATGAGCAGTTCTTC | CASSLFDGNEQFF
TRBJ2-7 | TRBV5-1 | . | . | TGCGCCAGCAGCAAGGACTCCTTAACCTACGAGCAGTACTTC | CASSKDSLTYEQYF
TRBJ2-7 | TRBV23-1 | TRBD2 | once | TGCGCCAGCAGTCAATGGGGCCCGCCTAGCGGGAGTTACGAGCAGTACTTC | CASSQWGPPSGSYEQYF
TRBJ2-1 | TRBV6-2/TRBV6-3 | . | . | TGTGCCAGCAGTTATCGGGGAGCGAATGAGCAGTTCTTC | CASSYRGANEQFF
TRBJ2-1 | TRBV7-6 | . | once | TGTGCCAGCAGCTTAGCAGAACGAACCAGGGCCAGGGGAGACAATGAGCAGTTCTTC | CASSLAERTRARGDNEQFF
TRBJ2-4 | TRBV7-2 | . | . | TGTGCCAGCAGCTGGGGACGAGCTCTAGCCAAAAACATTCAGTACTTC | CASSWGRALAKNIQYF
TRBJ1-1 | TRBV6-1 | TRBD1 | few | TGTGCCAGCAGAAGCCGGGACAGGGGAACTGAAGCTTTCTTT | CASRSRDRGTEAFF
TRBJ2-3 | TRBV20-1 | TRBD2 | . | TGCAGTGCTAAGACTAGCGGGAGTCCTACGCAGTATTTT | CSAKTSGSPTQYF
TRBJ1-2 | TRBV20-1 | . | . | TGCAGTGCTCGTGAGGACCGGACCCGACGATATGGCTACACCTTC | CSAREDRTRRYGYTF
TRBJ2-1 | TRBV6-4 | . | . | TGTGCCAGCAGTGACAGGCATGAGCAGTTCTTC | CASSDRHEQFF
TRBJ2-5 | TRBV9 | TRBD2 | . | TGTGCCAGCAGCCGACTGGGAGGGGCCCCTCAAGAGACCCAGTACTTC | CASSRLGGAPQETQYF
TRBJ2-1 | TRBV11-2 | TRBD2 | . | TGTGCCAGCAGCCCCGGGACTAGCGTCTACAATGAGCAGTTCTTC | CASSPGTSVYNEQFF
TRBJ2-7 | TRBV6-2/TRBV6-3 | . | many | TGTGCCAGCAACTGGGGCGGATCCTACGAGCAGTACTTC | CASNWGGSYEQYF
TRBJ2-1 | TRBV7-2 | . | few | TGTGCCAGCAGCCCTCGAATCACTACGATAAGCTGGGCGTCCTACAATGAGCAGTTCTTC | CASSPRITTISWASYNEQFF
TRBJ2-4 | TRBV11-1 | . | . | TGTGCCAGCAGCTTAGGGTGGCGGGACGGAAAAAACATTCAGTACTTC | CASSLGWRDGKNIQYF
TRBJ1-2 | TRBV6-5 | . | . | TGTGCCAGCAGTTACGGTGTGACCTATGGCTACACCTTC | CASSYGVTYGYTF
TRBJ2-1 | TRBV11-3 | . | . | TGTGCCAGCAGCTCTCCGGCTACCCACAATGAGCAGTTCTTC | CASSSPATHNEQFF
TRBJ2-3 | TRBV5-4 | . | . | TGTGCCAGCAGCTTGGTAGCCACTTTTAGCACAGATACGCAGTATTTT | CASSLVATFSTDTQYF
TRBJ2-3 | TRBV7-2 | . | few | TGTGCCAGCAGCTTATGGAGATTACCCACAGATACGCAGTATTTT | CASSLWRLPTDTQYF
TRBJ2-1 | TRBV5-4 | . | . | TGTGCCAGCACCAGGGAGTCCACCTCCTACAATGAGCAGTTCTTC | CASTRESTSYNEQFF
TRBJ2-1 | TRBV7-8 | . | . | TGTGCCAGCAGCTTAGTGCGGGATACACTCTACAATGAGCAGTTCTTC | CASSLVRDTLYNEQFF
TRBJ2-5 | TRBV5-1 | TRBD2 | few | TGCGCCAGCAGCCCCGGGGACTATTCCGAAGAGACCCAGTACTTC | CASSPGDYSEETQYF
TRBJ2-5 | TRBV15 | TRBD2 | . | TGTGCCACCAGCAGTTACAGGACTAGCGGGCAAGAGACCCAGTACTTC | CATSSYRTSGQETQYF
TRBJ2-7 | TRBV7-6 | . | few | TGTGCCAGCAGCTTATGGTCTGGAAGGGACTACGAGCAGTACTTC | CASSLWSGRDYEQYF